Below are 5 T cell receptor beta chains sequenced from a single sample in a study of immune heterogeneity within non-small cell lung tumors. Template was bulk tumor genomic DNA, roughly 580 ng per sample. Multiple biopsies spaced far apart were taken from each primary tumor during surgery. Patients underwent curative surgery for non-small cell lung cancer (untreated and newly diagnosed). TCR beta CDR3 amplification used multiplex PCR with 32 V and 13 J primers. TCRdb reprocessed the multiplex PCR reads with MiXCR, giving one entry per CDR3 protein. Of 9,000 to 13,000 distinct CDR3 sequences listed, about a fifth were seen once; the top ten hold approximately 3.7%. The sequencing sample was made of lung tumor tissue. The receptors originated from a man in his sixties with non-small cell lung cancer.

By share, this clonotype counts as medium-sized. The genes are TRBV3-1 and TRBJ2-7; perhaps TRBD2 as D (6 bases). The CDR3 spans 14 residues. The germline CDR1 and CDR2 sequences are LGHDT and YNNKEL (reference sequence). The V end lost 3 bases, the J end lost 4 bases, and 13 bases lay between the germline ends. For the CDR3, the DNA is TGTGCCAGCAGCCAGGATAGCGGACGATACGAGCAGTACTTC. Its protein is CASSQDSGRYEQYF.

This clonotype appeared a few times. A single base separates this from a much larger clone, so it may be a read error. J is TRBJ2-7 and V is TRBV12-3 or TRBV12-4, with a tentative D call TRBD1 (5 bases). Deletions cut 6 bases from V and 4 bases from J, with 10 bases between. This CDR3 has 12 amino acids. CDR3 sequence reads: CASSYNRYEQYF. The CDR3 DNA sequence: TGTGCCAGCAGCTATAACAGGTACGAGCAGTACTTC.

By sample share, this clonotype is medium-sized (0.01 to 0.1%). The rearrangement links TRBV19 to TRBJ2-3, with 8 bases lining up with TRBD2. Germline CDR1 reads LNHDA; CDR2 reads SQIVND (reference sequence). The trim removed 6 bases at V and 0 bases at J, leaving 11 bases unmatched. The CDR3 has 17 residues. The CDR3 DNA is TGTGCCAGTAGCCCCCTTTGGCGGGAGGTGAGCACAGATACGCAGTATTTT. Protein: CASSPLWREVSTDTQYF.

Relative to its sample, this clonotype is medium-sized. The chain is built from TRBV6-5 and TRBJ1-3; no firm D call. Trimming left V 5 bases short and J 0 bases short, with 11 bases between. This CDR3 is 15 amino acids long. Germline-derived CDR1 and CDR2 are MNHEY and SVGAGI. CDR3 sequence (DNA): TGTGCCAGCAGTACACGAGTCGTCTCTGGAAACACCATATATTTT. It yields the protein CASSTRVVSGNTIYF.

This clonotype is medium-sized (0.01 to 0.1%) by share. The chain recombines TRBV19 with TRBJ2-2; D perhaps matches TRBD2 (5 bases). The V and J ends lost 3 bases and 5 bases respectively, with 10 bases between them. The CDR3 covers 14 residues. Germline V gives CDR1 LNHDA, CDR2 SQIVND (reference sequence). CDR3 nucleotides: TGTGCCAGTAGTATCCCACCGGGGACCGGGGAGCTGTTTTTT. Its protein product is CASSIPPGTGELFF. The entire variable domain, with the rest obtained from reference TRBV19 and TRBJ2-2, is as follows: DGGITQSPKYLFRKEGQNVTLSCEQNLNHDAMYWYRQDPGQGLRLIYYSQIVNDFQKGDIAEGYSVSREKKESFPLTVTSAQKNPTAFYLCASSIPPGTGELFFGEGSRLTVL.